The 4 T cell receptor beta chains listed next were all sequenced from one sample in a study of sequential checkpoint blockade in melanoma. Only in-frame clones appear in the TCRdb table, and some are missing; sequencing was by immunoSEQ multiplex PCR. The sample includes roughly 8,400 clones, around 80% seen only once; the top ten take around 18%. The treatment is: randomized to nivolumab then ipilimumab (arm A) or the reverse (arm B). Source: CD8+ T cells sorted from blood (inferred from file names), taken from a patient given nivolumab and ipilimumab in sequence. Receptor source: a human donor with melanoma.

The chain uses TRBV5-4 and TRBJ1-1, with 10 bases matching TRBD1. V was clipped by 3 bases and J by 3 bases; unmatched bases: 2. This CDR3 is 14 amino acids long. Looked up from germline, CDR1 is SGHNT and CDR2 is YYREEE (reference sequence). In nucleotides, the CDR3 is TGTGCCAGCAGCTCCGGGACAGGGGACACTGAAGCTTTCTTT. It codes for CASSSGTGDTEAFF.

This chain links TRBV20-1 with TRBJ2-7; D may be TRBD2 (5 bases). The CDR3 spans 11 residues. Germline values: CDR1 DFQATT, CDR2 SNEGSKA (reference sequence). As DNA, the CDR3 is TGCACCGTCGGGAAAACCTACGAGCAGTACTTC. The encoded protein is CTVGKTYEQYF.

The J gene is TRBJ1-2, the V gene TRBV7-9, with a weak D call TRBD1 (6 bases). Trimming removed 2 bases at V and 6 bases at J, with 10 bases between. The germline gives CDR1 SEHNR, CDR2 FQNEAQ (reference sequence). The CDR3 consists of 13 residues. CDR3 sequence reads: CASSLPNRDGYTF. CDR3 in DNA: TGTGCCAGCAGCTTACCTAACAGGGATGGCTACACCTTC.

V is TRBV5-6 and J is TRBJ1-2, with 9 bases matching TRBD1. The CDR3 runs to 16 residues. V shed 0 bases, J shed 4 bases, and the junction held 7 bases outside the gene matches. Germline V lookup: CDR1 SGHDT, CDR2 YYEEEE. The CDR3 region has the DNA TGTGCCAGCAGCTTGGCCGGGACAGGGTTCACCTATGGCTACACCTTC. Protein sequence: CASSLAGTGFTYGYTF.